Presented here are 2 T cell receptor beta chains from one specimen sequenced in a study of CD8 T cells in ankylosing spondylitis. TCRdb processed the 5' RACE reads anew with MiXCR; each CDR3 protein has one entry. Here the sample spans roughly 40,000 distinct CDR3 sequences, roughly 2.6% being singletons. The sample comprised blood, either unsorted or a sorted T cell fraction (not recorded which). The source is a male donor with ankylosing spondylitis or in good health (not recorded which).

This clonotype was counted ten times or more. The V and J genes are TRBV9 and TRBJ2-7, with 9 nucleotides matching TRBD1. The CDR3 covers 15 residues. Per germline, CDR1 SGDLS and CDR2 YYNGEE. V trimming: 2 bases; J trimming: 4 bases; junction bases outside the gene matches: 7. The CDR3 nucleotides read TGTGCCAGCAGCGTGGGACAGGGAGACACATACGAGCAGTACTTC. Its translation: CASSVGQGDTYEQYF.

Many counts were recorded for this clonotype. CDR3 protein: CASSAGLLAGFNEQFF. The CDR3, as DNA: TGTGCCAGCAGCGCTGGTTTACTAGCGGGTTTTAATGAGCAGTTCTTC. The rearrangement links TRBV9 to TRBJ2-1; 9 bases are a match to TRBD2. In germline, CDR1 is SGDLS, CDR2 YYNGEE. This CDR3 spans 16 amino acids. The ends lost 3 bases at V and 7 bases at J; junction bases unmatched: 11.